The table lists the clone carrying this T cell receptor beta chain with a few counts. Antigen specificity is unknown. The data derive from a study of T cells in Graves' hyperthyroidism and ophthalmopathy. Study results and caveats: Using 13 V-J features, a model discriminated ophthalmopathy from stable hyperthyroidism.

There were TCR beta CDR3 regions amplified from RNA transcripts. The study used the HTBI primer set for a first-round RT-PCR of the TCR CDR3. One entry per CDR3 protein, called by TCRdb with MiXCR from the multiplex PCR reads. Of under 800,000 distinct CDR3 sequences in the sample, 12% to 15% were seen once. Orbital computed tomography and thyroid ultrasound, together with serum TRAb and thyroxine and clinical symptoms, were used for diagnoses. The CDR3 covers 21 residues. The V gene end was trimmed by 8 bases and the J gene end by 5 bases; junction bases not matched to a gene: 30. Germline values: CDR1 SGHTA, CDR2 FQGNSA.

The chain recombines TRBV7-2 with TRBJ2-5; 9 bases are shared with TRBD2. Sequencing was done on a sample of blood. The clonotype originates from a woman between 18 and 29 years old with Graves' hyperthyroidism. DNA of the CDR3: TGTGCCAGCTTATCGGTAGACAAAAAGCGGGAGGCCGCCGGTTTAGGGGAGACCCAGTACTTC. Amino acids: CASLSVDKKREAAGLGETQYF.